These T cell receptor beta chains were read from a single sample in a study of T cells in Graves' hyperthyroidism and ophthalmopathy. MiXCR, run by TCRdb on the multiplex PCR reads, gives a single entry per CDR3 protein. The table lists fewer than 700,000 distinct CDR3 sequences, about 16% of them singletons. Sequencing was performed on blood. Receptor source: a woman aged 25 to 45 with Graves' hyperthyroidism. Each CDR3 is given with its conserved first and last residue. A D gene is named only where the DNA matches it firmly. Size is stated for part of the rows, as once, few or many counts, or as a class when the clone is expanded.

V gene	D gene	clone size	J gene	CDR3 protein	CDR3 DNA
TRBV9	TRBD2	many	TRBJ2-7	CASSGTSGTGYEQYF	TGTGCCAGCAGCGGGACTAGCGGGACAGGCTACGAGCAGTACTTC
TRBV7-8	TRBD1	many	TRBJ2-7	CASSFFQGAYEQYF	TGTGCCAGCAGCTTTTTTCAGGGGGCCTACGAGCAGTACTTC
TRBV10-3	TRBD1	few	TRBJ2-7	CAISEWTGPESSYEQYF	TGTGCCATCAGTGAGTGGACAGGCCCTGAGAGCTCCTACGAGCAGTACTTC
TRBV20-1	.	many	TRBJ2-3	CSASDRSTDTQYF	TGCAGTGCTAGCGACCGGAGCACAGATACGCAGTATTTT
TRBV28	.	many	TRBJ2-7	CASSLLPTGQHYEQYF	TGTGCCAGCAGTTTATTACCAACAGGGCAACACTACGAGCAGTACTTC
TRBV18	.	many	TRBJ2-5	CASSPSRQETQYF	TGTGCCAGCTCACCGTCCAGGCAAGAGACCCAGTACTTC
TRBV11-2	.	.	TRBJ2-2	CASMGTVGFYTGELFF	TGTGCCAGCATGGGTACTGTAGGGTTTTATACCGGGGAGCTGTTTTTT
TRBV5-4	TRBD1	.	TRBJ2-1	CASSLPNRGYYNEQFF	TGTGCCAGCAGCCTCCCGAACAGGGGATATTACAATGAGCAGTTCTTC
TRBV27	TRBD2	.	TRBJ2-1	CASSSPGLENSYNEQFF	TGTGCCAGCAGTTCCCCGGGACTAGAGAACTCCTACAATGAGCAGTTCTTC
TRBV6-2/TRBV6-3	TRBD1	many	TRBJ2-1	CASGRGSFNGNEQFF	TGTGCCAGCGGCAGGGGGTCTTTCAACGGGAATGAGCAGTTCTTC
TRBV12-3/TRBV12-4	TRBD2	many	TRBJ2-1	CASSRLAGSGNEQFF	TGTGCCAGCAGTCGACTAGCGGGATCGGGTAATGAGCAGTTCTTC
TRBV20-1	.	few	TRBJ2-4	CSASPSEGLFGPLAKNIQYF	TGCAGTGCTTCGCCCTCTGAGGGACTTTTCGGCCCCCTAGCCAAAAACATTCAGTACTTC
TRBV28	.	many	TRBJ2-7	CASMVGILYEQYF	TGTGCCAGCATGGTAGGGATCCTCTACGAGCAGTACTTC
TRBV27	.	many	TRBJ2-1	CASSLFNSPNNEQFF	TGTGCCAGCAGTTTATTTAACAGCCCAAACAATGAGCAGTTCTTC
TRBV20-1	TRBD1	many	TRBJ2-3	CSARGTGGDTQYF	TGCAGTGCTAGAGGGACAGGGGGAGATACGCAGTATTTT
TRBV9	.	.	TRBJ2-2	CASSVGGFNTGELFF	TGTGCCAGCAGCGTAGGGGGGTTCAACACCGGGGAGCTGTTTTTT
TRBV6-6	.	.	TRBJ2-7	CASSYTGQKSEQYF	TGTGCCAGCAGTTACACAGGACAGAAGAGCGAGCAGTACTTC
TRBV5-5	TRBD2	few	TRBJ2-1	CASSEGLAGGPRYNEQFF	TGTGCCAGCAGCGAGGGACTAGCGGGAGGGCCACGGTACAATGAGCAGTTCTTC
TRBV7-3	TRBD2	.	TRBJ2-5	CAWSGTSGKQTQYF	TGTGCCTGGAGTGGGACTAGCGGGAAACAGACCCAGTACTTC
TRBV20-1	.	.	TRBJ1-6	CSAIPTSGIWGSPLHF	TGCAGTGCCATACCTACATCCGGGATCTGGGGTTCACCCCTCCACTTT
TRBV20-1	TRBD2	many	TRBJ2-1	CSVFGRGDYNEQFF	TGCAGTGTGTTCGGGCGGGGGGACTACAATGAGCAGTTCTTC
TRBV12-3/TRBV12-4	.	many	TRBJ2-1	CASSFGLLNEQFF	TGTGCCAGCAGTTTTGGACTACTAAATGAGCAGTTCTTC
TRBV3-1	TRBD1	few	TRBJ1-6	CASSQTGGINSPLHF	TGTGCCAGCAGCCAAACAGGGGGTATTAATTCACCCCTCCACTTT
TRBV7-2	TRBD2	.	TRBJ2-3	CASSPLAGEPDTQYF	TGTGCCAGCAGCCCACTAGCGGGAGAACCAGATACGCAGTATTTT
TRBV6-2/TRBV6-3	.	.	TRBJ1-5	CASSYGRGMDQPQHF	TGTGCCAGCAGTTATGGCCGGGGCATGGATCAGCCCCAGCATTTT